This T cell receptor beta chain was captured in a study of T cell responses to AZD1222 COVID-19 vaccine. Clones were read by immunoSEQ multiplex PCR, and TCRdb kept only the in-frame ones, dropping some. The data show more than 100,000 clones, 88% seen once. Study-level results: Close to half of spike-specific TCRs reportedly recognize unmutated variant regions. Along spike, vaccine-associated CD4 TCRs were found throughout, with dominance at 160-218 and 743-854.

On this clone: Its target is unknown.

The TCR was taken from an adult in good health. The sample was peripheral blood, taken on day 0 of AZD1222 vaccination.

DNA for the CDR3: TGTGCCAGCAGCGTATGGGGGGACGGCTACAATGAGCAGTTCTTC. It encodes CASSVWGDGYNEQFF. V and J are TRBV9 and TRBJ2-1; D is possibly TRBD2 (6 bases). CDR1 and CDR2 from the germline V gene are SGDLS and YYNGEE. The V end lost 1 base, the J end lost 3 bases, and 11 bases lay between the germline ends. The CDR3 loop spans 15 amino acids.